This T cell receptor (beta chain) was recorded in a study of blood T cell repertoires in COVID-19. Study-wide background: Collection of acute and convalescent COVID-19 samples took place in the United States, Italy and Spain. T cells, B-cell-depleted T cells, or PBMCs provided the cDNA or gDNA that served as material.

Original analysis: Amplification with reference gene primers provided the estimates of nucleated cell counts. Sequencing was performed with immunoSEQ multiplex PCR; in TCRdb, only in-frame clones are kept and a portion is missing. The DNA gave D and trimming, while V, J and clone size come from that table. This sample has roughly 670,000 clones, with just under 90% found just once. The ends were cut back, 5 bases at V and 1 base at J, with 11 bases in the middle. The germline V gene has CDR1 LNHDA and CDR2 SQIVND (reference sequence). The CDR3 spans 14 residues. This clone was detected only once. The V call is TRBV19, the J call TRBJ1-1; maybe TRBD1 (6 bases). The clonotype was recovered from a woman under 30 with acute or convalescent COVID-19. Material: peripheral blood. In DNA form, the CDR3 reads TGTGCCAGTAGTGCCCAGGGGAGGAACACTGAAGCTTTCTTT. Protein sequence: CASSAQGRNTEAFF.